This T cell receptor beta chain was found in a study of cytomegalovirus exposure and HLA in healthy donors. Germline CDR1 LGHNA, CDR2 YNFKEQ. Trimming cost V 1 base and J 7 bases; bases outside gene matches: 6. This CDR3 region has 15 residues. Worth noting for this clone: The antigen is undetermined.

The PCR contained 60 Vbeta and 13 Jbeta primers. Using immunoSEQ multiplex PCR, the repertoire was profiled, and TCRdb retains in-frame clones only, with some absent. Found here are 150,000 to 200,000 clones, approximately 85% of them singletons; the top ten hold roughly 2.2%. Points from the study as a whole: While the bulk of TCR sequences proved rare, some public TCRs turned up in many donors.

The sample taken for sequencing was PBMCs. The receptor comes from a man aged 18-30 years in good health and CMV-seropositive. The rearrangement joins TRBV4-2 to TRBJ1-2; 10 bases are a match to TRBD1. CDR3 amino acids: CASSQAGGQGSGYTF. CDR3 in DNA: TGTGCCAGCAGCCAAGCAGGGGGACAGGGGTCTGGCTACACCTTC.